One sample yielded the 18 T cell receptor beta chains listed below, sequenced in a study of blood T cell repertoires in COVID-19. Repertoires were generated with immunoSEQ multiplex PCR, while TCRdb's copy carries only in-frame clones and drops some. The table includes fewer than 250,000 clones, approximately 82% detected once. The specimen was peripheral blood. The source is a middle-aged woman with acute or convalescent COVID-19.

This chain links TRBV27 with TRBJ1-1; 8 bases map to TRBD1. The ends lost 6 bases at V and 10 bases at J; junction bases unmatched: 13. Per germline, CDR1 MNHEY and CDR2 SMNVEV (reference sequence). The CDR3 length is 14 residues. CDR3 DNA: TGTGCCAGCAGCGATTTAACAGGGGGTAAGGTAGCTTTCTTT. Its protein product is CASSDLTGGKVAFF.

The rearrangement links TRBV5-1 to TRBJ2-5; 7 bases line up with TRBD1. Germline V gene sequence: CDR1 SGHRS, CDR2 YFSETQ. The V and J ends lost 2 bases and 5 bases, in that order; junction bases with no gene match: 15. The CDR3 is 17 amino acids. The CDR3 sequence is CASSFVQLAGGTETQYF. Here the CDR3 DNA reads TGCGCCAGCAGCTTCGTTCAGCTGGCAGGGGGTACGGAGACCCAGTACTTC.

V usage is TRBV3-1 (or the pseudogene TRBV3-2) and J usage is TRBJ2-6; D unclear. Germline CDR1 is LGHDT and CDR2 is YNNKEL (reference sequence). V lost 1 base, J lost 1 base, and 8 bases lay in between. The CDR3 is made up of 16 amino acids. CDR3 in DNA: TGTGCCAGCAGCCAAGTCCCCACATCTGGGGCCAACGTCCTGACTTTC. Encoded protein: CASSQVPTSGANVLTF.

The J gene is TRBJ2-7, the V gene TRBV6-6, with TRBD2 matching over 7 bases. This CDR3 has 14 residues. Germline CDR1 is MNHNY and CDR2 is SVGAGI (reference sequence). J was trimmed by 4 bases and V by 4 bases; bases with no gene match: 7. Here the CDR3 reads CASSSSGNRYEQYF. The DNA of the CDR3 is TGTGCCAGCAGTTCCAGCGGGAATCGGTACGAGCAGTACTTC.

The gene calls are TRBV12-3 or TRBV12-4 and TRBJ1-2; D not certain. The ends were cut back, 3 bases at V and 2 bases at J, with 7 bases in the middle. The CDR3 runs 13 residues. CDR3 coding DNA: TGTGCCAGCAGTTTCCAGTCGAACTATGGCTACACCTTC. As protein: CASSFQSNYGYTF.

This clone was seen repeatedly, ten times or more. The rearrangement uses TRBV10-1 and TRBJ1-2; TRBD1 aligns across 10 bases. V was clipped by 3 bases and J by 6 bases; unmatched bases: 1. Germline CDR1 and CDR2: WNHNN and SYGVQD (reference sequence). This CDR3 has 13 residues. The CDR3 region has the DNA TGCGCCAGCAGTGATGACAGGGGGCATGGCTACACCTTC. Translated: CASSDDRGHGYTF.

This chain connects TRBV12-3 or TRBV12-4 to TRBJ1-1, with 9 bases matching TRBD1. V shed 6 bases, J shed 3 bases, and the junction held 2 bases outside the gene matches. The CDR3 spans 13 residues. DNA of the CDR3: TGTGCCAGCAGCTGGGACAGGGACACTGAAGCTTTCTTT. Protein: CASSWDRDTEAFF.

The CDR3 reads CATSRGSPGTYEQYF. Here the CDR3 DNA reads TGTGCCACCAGCAGGGGATCCCCAGGGACATACGAGCAGTACTTC. V is TRBV15 and J is TRBJ2-7; tentatively, D is TRBD1 (6 bases). Germline lookup yields CDR1 LNHNV and CDR2 YYDKDF (reference sequence). The CDR3 runs 15 residues. Trimming stripped 3 bases from V and 4 bases from J, with 16 bases between.

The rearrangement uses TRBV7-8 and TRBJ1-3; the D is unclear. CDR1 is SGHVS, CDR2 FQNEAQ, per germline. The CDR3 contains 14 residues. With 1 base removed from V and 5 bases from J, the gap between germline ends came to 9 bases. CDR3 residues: CASSLGRGRNTIYF. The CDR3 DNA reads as TGTGCCAGCAGCTTAGGGCGGGGTAGAAACACCATATATTTT. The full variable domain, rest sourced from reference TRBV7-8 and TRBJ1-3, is GAGVSQSPRYKVAKRGQDVALRCDPISGHVSLFWYQQALGQGPEFLTYFQNEAQLDKSGLPSDRFFAERPEGSVSTLKIQRTQQEDSAVYLCASSLGRGRNTIYFGEGSWLTVV.

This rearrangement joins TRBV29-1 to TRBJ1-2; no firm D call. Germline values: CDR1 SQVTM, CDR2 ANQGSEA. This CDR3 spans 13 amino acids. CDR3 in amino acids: CSADKIHNYGYTF. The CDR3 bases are TGCAGTGCTGACAAGATTCATAACTATGGCTACACCTTC.

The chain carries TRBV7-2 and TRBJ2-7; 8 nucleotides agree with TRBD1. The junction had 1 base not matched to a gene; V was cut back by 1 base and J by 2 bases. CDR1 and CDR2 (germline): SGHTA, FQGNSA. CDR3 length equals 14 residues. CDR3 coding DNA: TGTGCCAGCAGCTTAGGGACAGGGACCTACGAGCAGTACTTC. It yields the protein CASSLGTGTYEQYF.

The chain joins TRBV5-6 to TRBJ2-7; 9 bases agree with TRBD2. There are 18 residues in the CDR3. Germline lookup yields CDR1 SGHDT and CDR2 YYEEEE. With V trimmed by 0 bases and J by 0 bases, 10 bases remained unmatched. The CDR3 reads CASSLARLAGPSSYEQYF. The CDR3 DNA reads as TGTGCCAGCAGCTTGGCCCGGCTAGCGGGGCCGAGCTCCTACGAGCAGTACTTC.

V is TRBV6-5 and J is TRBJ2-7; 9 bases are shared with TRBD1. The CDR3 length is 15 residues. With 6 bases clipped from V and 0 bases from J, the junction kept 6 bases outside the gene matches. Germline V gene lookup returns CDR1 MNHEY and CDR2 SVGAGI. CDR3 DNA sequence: TGTGCCAGCAGCCTTGGACAGGGGACCTCCTACGAGCAGTACTTC. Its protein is CASSLGQGTSYEQYF.

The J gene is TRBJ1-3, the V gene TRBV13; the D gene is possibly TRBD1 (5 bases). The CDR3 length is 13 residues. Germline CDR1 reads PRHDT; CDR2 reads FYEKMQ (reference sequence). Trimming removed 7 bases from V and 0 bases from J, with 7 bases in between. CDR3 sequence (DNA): TGTGCCAGCACCCAGGGCTCTGGAAACACCATATATTTT. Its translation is CASTQGSGNTIYF.

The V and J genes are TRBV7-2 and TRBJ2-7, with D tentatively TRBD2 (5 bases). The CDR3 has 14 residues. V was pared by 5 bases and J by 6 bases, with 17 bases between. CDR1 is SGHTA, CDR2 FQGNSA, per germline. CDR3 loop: CASSAGRTSGEQYF. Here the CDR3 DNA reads TGTGCCAGCAGCGCCGGGCGTACGAGCGGCGAGCAGTACTTC.

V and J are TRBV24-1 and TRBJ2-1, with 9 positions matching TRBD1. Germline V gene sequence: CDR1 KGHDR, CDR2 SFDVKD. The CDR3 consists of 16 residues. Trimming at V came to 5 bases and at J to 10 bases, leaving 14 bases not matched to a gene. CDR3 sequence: CATSAPDRGPLGEQFF. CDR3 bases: TGTGCCACCAGTGCCCCGGACAGGGGCCCATTAGGCGAGCAGTTCTTC.

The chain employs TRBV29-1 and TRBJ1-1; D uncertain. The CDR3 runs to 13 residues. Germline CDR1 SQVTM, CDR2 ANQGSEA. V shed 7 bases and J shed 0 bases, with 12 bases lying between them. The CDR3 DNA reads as TGCAGCGCCCTCTTCGAGGTGAACACTGAAGCTTTCTTT. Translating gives CSALFEVNTEAFF.

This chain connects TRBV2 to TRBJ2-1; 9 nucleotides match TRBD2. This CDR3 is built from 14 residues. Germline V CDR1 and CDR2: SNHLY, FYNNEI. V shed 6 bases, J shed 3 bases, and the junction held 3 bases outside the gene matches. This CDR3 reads CASRVTSGYNEQFF. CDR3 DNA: TGTGCCAGCAGGGTGACTAGCGGCTACAATGAGCAGTTCTTC.